This TCR beta chain was identified during a study of blood T cells in healthy people across ages. Primers used in a second PCR of roughly 7 to 12 cycles were a sample-barcoded 5' primer and a J-beta primer mix. MiXCR was run by TCRdb on the 5' RACE reads, yielding one entry per CDR3 protein. This repertoire shows almost 1 million distinct CDR3 sequences, roughly 51% found once; its top ten account for about a fifth. This clonotype was recorded a few times. Germline lookup yields CDR1 LNHNV and CDR2 YYDKDF (reference sequence). Between the trimmed V and J ends, which lost 0 bases and 5 bases, there was a span of 15 bases. The CDR3 runs to 16 residues.

This clonotype was sampled from a woman in her sixties in good health. Input material: blood. V gene TRBV15 combines with J gene TRBJ2-3, with D perhaps given as TRBD1 or TRBD2 (5 bases each). CDR3 nucleotides: TGTGCCACCAGCAGAGACCGGGGCTATGGAGGAGATACGCAGTATTTT. Amino acids: CATSRDRGYGGDTQYF. Filled out from reference TRBV15 and TRBJ2-3, the complete variable domain reads DAMVIQNPRYQVTQFGKPVTLSCSQTLNHNVMYWYQQKSSQAPKLLFHYYDKDFNNEADTPDNFQSRRPNTSFCFLDIRSPGLGDTAMYLCATSRDRGYGGDTQYFGPGTRLTVL.